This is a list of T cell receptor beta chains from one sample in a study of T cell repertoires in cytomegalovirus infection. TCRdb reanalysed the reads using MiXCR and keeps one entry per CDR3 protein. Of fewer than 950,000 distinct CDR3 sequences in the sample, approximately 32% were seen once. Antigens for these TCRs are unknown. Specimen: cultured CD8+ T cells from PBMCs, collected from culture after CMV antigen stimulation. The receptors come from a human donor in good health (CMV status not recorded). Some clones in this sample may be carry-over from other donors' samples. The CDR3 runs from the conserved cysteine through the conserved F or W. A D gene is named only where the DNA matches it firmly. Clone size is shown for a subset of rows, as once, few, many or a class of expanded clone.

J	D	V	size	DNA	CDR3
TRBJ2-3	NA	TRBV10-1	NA	TGCGCCAGCAGTGAACGAAGAGGGTCGACAGATACGCAGTATTTT	CASSERRGSTDTQYF
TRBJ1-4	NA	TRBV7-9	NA	TGTGCCAGCAGCCCGGGACAACTTAATGAAAAACTGTTTTTT	CASSPGQLNEKLFF
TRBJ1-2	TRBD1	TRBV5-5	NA	TGTGCCAGCAGCTTGGCGGACAGGGGAAAGAACTATGGCTACACCTTC	CASSLADRGKNYGYTF
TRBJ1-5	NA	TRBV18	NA	TGTGCCAGCTCTTCGGAGGGACACCTCAATCAGCCCCAGCATTTT	CASSSEGHLNQPQHF
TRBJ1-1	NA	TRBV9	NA	TGTGCCAGCAGCGTACGGGGCGGGGACACTGAAGCTTTCTTT	CASSVRGGDTEAFF
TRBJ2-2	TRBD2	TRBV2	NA	TGTGCCACCGATAACAGCGGGGGGTCCGGGACCACCGGGGAGCTGTTTTTT	CATDNSGGSGTTGELFF
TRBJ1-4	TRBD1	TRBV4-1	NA	TGCGCCAGCAGCCAAGAACCGGCCAGGTCAGGGGGCATCAACAAAATTGAAAAACTGTTTTTT	CASSQEPARSGGINKIEKLFF
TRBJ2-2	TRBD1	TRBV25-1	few	TGTGCCAGCAGTGCCGGGACAGGTTCCAGGGAGCTGTTTTTT	CASSAGTGSRELFF
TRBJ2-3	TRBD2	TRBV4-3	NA	TGCGCCAGCAGCCAAGATTCCCGGGGGGGCAGTGCAGATACGCAGTATTTT	CASSQDSRGGSADTQYF
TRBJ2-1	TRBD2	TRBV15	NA	TGTGCCACCAGCAGAGTAGAACTAGCGGGCGATGAGCAGTTCTTC	CATSRVELAGDEQFF
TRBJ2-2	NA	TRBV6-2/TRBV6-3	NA	TGTGCCGCGGAGAACACCGGGGAGCTGTTTTTT	CAAENTGELFF
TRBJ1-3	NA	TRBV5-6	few	TGTGCCAGCAGCCTGGGGGGAAATGAAAACACCATATATTTT	CASSLGGNENTIYF
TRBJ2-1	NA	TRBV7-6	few	TGTGCCAGCAGCCTAAAAAAGGGAACCTACAATGAGCAGTTCTTC	CASSLKKGTYNEQFF